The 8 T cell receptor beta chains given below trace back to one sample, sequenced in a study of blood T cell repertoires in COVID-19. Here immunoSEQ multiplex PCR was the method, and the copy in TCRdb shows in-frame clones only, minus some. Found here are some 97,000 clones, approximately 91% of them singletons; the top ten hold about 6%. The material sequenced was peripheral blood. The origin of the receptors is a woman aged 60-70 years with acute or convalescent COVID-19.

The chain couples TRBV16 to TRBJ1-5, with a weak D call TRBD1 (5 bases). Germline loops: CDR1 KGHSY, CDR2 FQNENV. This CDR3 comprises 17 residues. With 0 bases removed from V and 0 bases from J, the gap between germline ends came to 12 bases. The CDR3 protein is CASSQSGQKTSNQPQHF. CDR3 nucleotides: TGTGCCAGCAGCCAATCGGGGCAGAAGACTAGCAATCAGCCCCAGCATTTT.

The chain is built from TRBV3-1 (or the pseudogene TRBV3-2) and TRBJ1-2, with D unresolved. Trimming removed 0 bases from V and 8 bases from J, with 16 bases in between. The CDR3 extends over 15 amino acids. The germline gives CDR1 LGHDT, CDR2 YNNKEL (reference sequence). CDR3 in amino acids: CASSQDNGPAGGYTF. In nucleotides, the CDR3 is TGTGCCAGCAGCCAAGATAACGGCCCCGCCGGGGGCTACACCTTC.

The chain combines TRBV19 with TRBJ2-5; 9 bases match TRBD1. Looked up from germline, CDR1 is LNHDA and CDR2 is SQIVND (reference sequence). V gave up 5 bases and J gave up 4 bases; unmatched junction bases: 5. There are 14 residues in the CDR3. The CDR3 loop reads CASSPGQGPETQYF. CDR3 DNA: TGTGCCAGTAGTCCCGGACAGGGGCCAGAGACCCAGTACTTC.

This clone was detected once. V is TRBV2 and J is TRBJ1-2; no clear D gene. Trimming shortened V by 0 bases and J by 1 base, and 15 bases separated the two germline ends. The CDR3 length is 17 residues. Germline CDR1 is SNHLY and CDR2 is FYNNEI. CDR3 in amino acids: CASSEAPVTIFNYGYTF. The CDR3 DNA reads TGTGCCAGCAGTGAAGCGCCAGTCACTATTTTTAACTATGGCTACACCTTC.

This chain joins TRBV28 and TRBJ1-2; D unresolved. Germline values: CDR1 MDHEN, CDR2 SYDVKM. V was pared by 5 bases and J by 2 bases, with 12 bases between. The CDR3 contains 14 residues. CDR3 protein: CASSPPRVNYGYTF. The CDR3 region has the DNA TGTGCCAGCAGTCCCCCACGGGTAAACTATGGCTACACCTTC.

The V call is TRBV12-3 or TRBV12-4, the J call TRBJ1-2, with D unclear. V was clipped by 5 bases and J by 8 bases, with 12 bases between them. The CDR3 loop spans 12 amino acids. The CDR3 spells CASSRGSLGYTF. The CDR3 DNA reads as TGTGCCAGCAGTCGCGGATCTCTGGGCTACACCTTC.

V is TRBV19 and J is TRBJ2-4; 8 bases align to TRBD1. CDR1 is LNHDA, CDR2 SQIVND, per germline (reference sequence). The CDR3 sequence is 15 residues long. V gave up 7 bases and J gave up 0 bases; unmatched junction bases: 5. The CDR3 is CASMGTGLAKNIQYF. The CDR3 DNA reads TGTGCCAGTATGGGGACAGGTCTAGCCAAAAACATTCAGTACTTC.

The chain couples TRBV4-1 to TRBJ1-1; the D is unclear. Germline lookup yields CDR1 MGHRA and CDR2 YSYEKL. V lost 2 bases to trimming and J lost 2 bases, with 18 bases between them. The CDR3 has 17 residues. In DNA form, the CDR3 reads TGCGCCAGCAGCCAACCCCGGACGGGAGGGCAAAACACTGAAGCTTTCTTT. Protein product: CASSQPRTGGQNTEAFF.